The next 15 T cell receptor beta chains were all read from a single sample in a study of T cell repertoires in ileal Crohn's disease (dated by TCRdb to the late 2010s). Library preparation was by the immunoSEQ multiplex PCR assay. TCRdb took this table from immuneACCESS and kept in-frame rearrangements with V and J called. Such tables lack part of the clones; where checked against another copy, unresolved V genes explain under half of the gap, and the rest is unexplained. The sample records over 25,000 clones, around 80% of which are singletons. The leading ten clones occupy under 20% of the sample. The sequenced material came from ileal tissue. The receptors derive from an adult with Crohn's disease.

The genes are TRBV10-3 and TRBJ2-1, with TRBD1 as a possible D gene (6 bases). Looked up from germline, CDR1 is ENHRY and CDR2 is SYGVKD. V was pared by 8 bases and J by 6 bases, with 11 bases between. This CDR3 is built from 12 residues. The CDR3 DNA sequence: TGTGCCATCCTGGGGGCCGTCAATGAGCAGTTCTTC. Its translation: CAILGAVNEQFF.

The rearrangement links TRBV29-1 to TRBJ2-1; D not certain. Germline lookup yields CDR1 SQVTM and CDR2 ANQGSEA. Trimming shortened V by 5 bases and J by 0 bases, and 11 bases separated the two germline ends. The CDR3 has 14 residues. CDR3 nucleotides: TGCAGCGTTCGGGTGCCCTTCTCCTACAATGAGCAGTTCTTC. This translates into CSVRVPFSYNEQFF.

Worth noting for this clone: Compared with germline, one end of the junction differs, possibly owing to a read error. This rearrangement joins TRBV7-7 to TRBJ2-5; D is perhaps TRBD2 (6 bases). CDR1 is SSHAT, CDR2 FNYEAQ, per germline (reference sequence). This CDR3 spans 14 amino acids. The CDR3 region is CASSTDYPLGTQYF. CDR3 DNA: TGTGCTAGCAGCACGGACTACCCCCTGGGCACCCAGTACTTC.

This chain joins TRBV5-6 and TRBJ1-1; TRBD1 is a possible D gene (5 bases). The CDR3 is 14 amino acids. Germline V gene sequence: CDR1 SGHDT, CDR2 YYEEEE. V dropped 2 bases and J dropped 5 bases, with 13 bases sitting between them. CDR3 sequence reads: CASSFPDTPTEAFF. In nucleotides, the CDR3 is TGTGCCAGCAGCTTTCCGGACACCCCAACTGAAGCTTTCTTT.

This clone came up a few times. This chain joins TRBV11-2 and TRBJ2-7; 7 nucleotides line up with TRBD2. Germline trimming cut 4 bases from V and 5 bases from J; bases unmatched to any gene: 8. This CDR3 has 14 amino acids. CDR1 and CDR2 (germline): SGHAT, FQNNGV. CDR3 amino acids: CASSSQVSGDEQYF. The CDR3, as DNA: TGTGCCAGCAGCTCGCAGGTCAGCGGGGACGAGCAGTACTTC.

The chain carries TRBV19 and TRBJ1-1; no reliable D call. Germline CDR1 LNHDA, CDR2 SQIVND (reference sequence). The V end lost 3 bases, the J end lost 1 base, and 6 bases lay between the germline ends. The CDR3 loop spans 13 amino acids. CDR3 loop: CASSITQNTEAFF. The CDR3 DNA follows: TGTGCCAGTAGTATTACACAGAACACTGAAGCTTTCTTT.

This rearrangement joins TRBV7-6 to TRBJ1-1; D unresolved. The CDR3 has 13 amino acids. CDR1 is SGHVS, CDR2 FNYEAQ, per germline. The V end was cut by 4 bases, the J end by 1 base, with 7 bases between. CDR3 bases: TGTGCCAGCAGCTCCTCCGGGAACACTGAAGCTTTCTTT. This gives the protein CASSSSGNTEAFF.

The V call is TRBV18, the J call TRBJ2-2, with 9 bases lining up with TRBD1. The CDR3 has 15 amino acids. With V trimmed by 4 bases and J by 3 bases, 3 bases remained unmatched. From germline, CDR1 is KGHSH and CDR2 LQKENI. Here the CDR3 DNA reads TGTGCCAGCTCACGGGACAGGGTTTACACCGGGGAGCTGTTTTTT. Its protein is CASSRDRVYTGELFF.

V is TRBV6-1 and J is TRBJ2-7; a possible D gene is TRBD1 (5 bases). Germline V gene data show CDR1 as MNHNS and CDR2 as SASEGT. The V end was cut by 7 bases, the J end by 1 base, with 11 bases between. The CDR3 covers 13 residues. In DNA form, the CDR3 reads TGTGCCAGCACCATCGACAGATCCTACGAGCAGTACTTC. Protein product: CASTIDRSYEQYF.

In this sample, this clone turned up a few times. This chain uses TRBV19 with TRBJ1-5; possibly TRBD1 for D (6 bases). The CDR3 runs to 15 residues. Germline CDR1 is LNHDA and CDR2 is SQIVND (reference sequence). V gave up 8 bases and J gave up 1 base, with 15 bases separating them. The CDR3 sequence is CASQYTGRSNQPQHF. In DNA form, the CDR3 reads TGTGCCAGTCAATACACAGGGCGGAGCAATCAGCCCCAGCATTTT.

The rearrangement uses TRBV9 and TRBJ2-1; TRBD2 aligns across 14 bases. Germline V gene data show CDR1 as SGDLS and CDR2 as YYNGEE. The CDR3 has 16 residues. The V gene end was trimmed by 3 bases and the J gene end by 9 bases; junction bases not matched to a gene: 8. The CDR3 reads CASSGGTSGSDREQFF. The CDR3 nucleotides are TGTGCCAGCAGCGGAGGGACTAGCGGGAGCGATCGTGAGCAGTTCTTC.

V gene TRBV7-3 combines with J gene TRBJ1-1; D is ambiguous. The CDR3 sequence is 9 residues long. The germline gives CDR1 SGHTA, CDR2 FQGTGA. Trimming stripped 4 bases from V and 11 bases from J, with 5 bases between. The chain's CDR3 is CASSSRAFF. CDR3 coding DNA: TGTGCCAGCAGCTCACGGGCTTTCTTT.

This clone was found a few times. The rearrangement links TRBV10-3 to TRBJ1-5, with a tentative D call TRBD1 (5 bases). V lost 11 bases, J lost 9 bases, and 20 bases lay in between. CDR3 size: 13 residues. CDR1 and CDR2 from the germline V gene are ENHRY and SYGVKD. CDR3 in amino acids: CAASDSPERPQHF. CDR3 DNA: TGTGCCGCCTCTGACAGCCCAGAGAGGCCCCAGCATTTT.

The chain has TRBV7-2 and TRBJ1-1; D is unclear. Trimming shortened V by 3 bases and J by 1 base, and 9 bases separated the two germline ends. This CDR3 is 14 amino acids long. Germline CDR1 and CDR2: SGHTA and FQGNSA. In nucleotides, the CDR3 is TGTGCCAGCAGCTTCGACGGGAAGAACACTGAAGCTTTCTTT. Translated: CASSFDGKNTEAFF.

The chain joins TRBV5-1 to TRBJ2-1; 7 bases line up with TRBD2. The CDR3 length is 15 residues. The trim removed 4 bases at V and 2 bases at J, leaving 6 bases unmatched. CDR1 and CDR2 from the germline V gene are SGHRS and YFSETQ. CDR3 nucleotide sequence: TGCGCCAGCAGCCTGAACGCGGGAGCCTACAATGAGCAGTTCTTC. Translation: CASSLNAGAYNEQFF.